A single sample gave rise to the 2 T cell receptor beta chains below, sequenced in a study of shared clonotypes between healthy human individuals. Data came from immunoSEQ multiplex PCR; TCRdb stores just in-frame clones and leaves some out. The sample comprises about 2.3 million clones, approximately 95% of which are singletons, and 0.35% to 0.45% rests with the top ten. Sequenced: naive CD4+ T cells from PBMCs. The subset was: CD45RA+ positively selected. The receptors originated from a man aged 18 to 29 in good health. Some clones in this sample may be carry-over from other donors' samples.

The rearrangement links TRBV11-3 to TRBJ2-1; either TRBD1 or TRBD2 may supply D (5 bases each). Trimming stripped 1 base from V and 3 bases from J, with 13 bases between. Germline assignment: CDR1 SGHNT and CDR2 YENEEA. The CDR3 loop spans 16 amino acids. The CDR3 coding sequence is TGTGCCAGCAGCTTAGGCCCCCCGAGGGGCTACAATGAGCAGTTCTTC. It specifies CASSLGPPRGYNEQFF.

DNA of the CDR3: TGTGCCAGCAGTTCGGGAGGGAGGTACATTCAGTACTTC. This translates into CASSSGGRYIQYF. The chain carries TRBV28 and TRBJ2-4, with TRBD2 matching 8 bases. The CDR3 length is 13 residues. Germline lookup yields CDR1 MDHEN and CDR2 SYDVKM. V was pared by 4 bases and J by 8 bases, with 4 bases of the junction left unmatched. Based on the CDR3 plus reference TRBV28 and TRBJ2-4, the full variable domain is DVKVTQSSRYLVKRTGEKVFLECVQDMDHENMFWYRQDPGLGLRLIYFSYDVKMKEKGDIPEGYSVSREKKERFSLILESASTNQTSMYLCASSSGGRYIQYFGAGTRLSVL.